Listed below are T cell receptor beta chains from one sample, sequenced in a study of CXCR3-negative and CXCR3-positive naive CD8 T cells. From its re-call of the 5' RACE reads, TCRdb lists each CDR3 protein once, without DNA. The table lists 75,000 to 100,000 distinct CDR3 sequences. Source material: naive CXCR3+ CD8+ T cells from blood. Source of these receptors: a human donor in good health. Some clones in this sample may be carry-over from other donors' samples. CDR3s include the opening cysteine and the closing phenylalanine or tryptophan.

>TRBJ2-2|TRBV7-9
CATRETSTGELFF
>TRBJ2-5|TRBV29-1
CSAIPWTGQETQYF
>TRBJ2-5|TRBV6-5
CASSYGTYQETQYF
>TRBJ2-7|TRBV20-1
CSAASRGVSVDEQYF
>TRBJ1-1|TRBV27
CASTRGGANTEAFF
>TRBJ2-5|TRBV14
CASSQASGPETQYF
>TRBJ2-1|TRBV25-1
CASRTGGVDEQFF
>TRBJ2-3|TRBV28
CASSLSLGGHYTDTQYF
>TRBJ2-5|TRBV3-2
CASSQEDRGQGKTQYF
>TRBJ2-1|TRBV4-1
CASSQDPGTGGNEQFF
>TRBJ2-3|TRBV4-2
CASSQIGLELAPDTQYF
>TRBJ1-5|TRBV6-5
CASSYSGELEPQHF
>TRBJ2-1|TRBV6-2/TRBV6-3
CASRKQGGYNEQFF
>TRBJ2-1|TRBV11-3
CASIQGMSDEQFF
>TRBJ1-2|TRBV27
CASSSTSHGYTF
>TRBJ2-2|TRBV29-1
CSVESQSGELFF
>TRBJ2-7|TRBV14
CASSQAYTTGYEQYF
>TRBJ2-3|TRBV7-8
CASSLERVGYTDTQYF
>TRBJ2-1|TRBV7-6
CASSPWTGNNEQFF
>TRBJ2-6|TRBV20-1
CSARNLDRGAGANVLTF
>TRBJ2-7|TRBV29-1
CSTRGGVSYEQYF
>TRBJ1-5|TRBV7-9
CASSSGQGLQPQHF
>TRBJ2-1|TRBV4-2
CTSSLVSGEQFF
>TRBJ2-3|TRBV21-1
CASSKKAAGEDGDTQYF
>TRBJ2-5|TRBV12-3/TRBV12-4
CASTPTSGVGETQYF
>TRBJ2-1|TRBV6-2/TRBV6-3
CASSLTIGGVYEHFF
>TRBJ2-1|TRBV29-1
CSVESGAPGQFF
>TRBJ2-7|TRBV10-3
CAISESGYTYEQYF
>TRBJ2-3|TRBV6-5
CASSYSSLTSGGDTDTQYF
>TRBJ2-1|TRBV12-3/TRBV12-4
CASSRTVISDEQFF
>TRBJ1-5|TRBV28
CASRSLEGGYSNQPQHF
>TRBJ2-1|TRBV12-5
CASGFWDPRNNEQFF
>TRBJ2-1|TRBV24-1
CATGRDRAYNEQFF
>TRBJ2-7|TRBV20-1
CSFWTSFFEQYF
>TRBJ1-1|TRBV30
CAWGGGRSEAFF
>TRBJ1-1|TRBV25-1
CASSDVYKLNTEAFF
>TRBJ2-1|TRBV5-1
CASSGMGLAGGAGSYNEQFF
>TRBJ2-7|TRBV29-1
CSVEGSSYEQYF
>TRBJ1-1|TRBV10-3
CAIRPSLGLVDTEAFF
>TRBJ2-7|TRBV29-1
CSVEIGQGLYEQYF
>TRBJ2-3|TRBV12-3/TRBV12-4
CASSFSDTQYF
>TRBJ1-1|TRBV6-2/TRBV6-3
CASSYGRVRTGSTEAFF
>TRBJ2-1|TRBV7-3
CASRLQGSSYNEQFF
>TRBJ2-3|TRBV5-1
CASSPTLTDTQYF
>TRBJ2-5|TRBV5-4
CASSTVAGGIFETQYF
>TRBJ2-7|TRBV7-9
CASSLAPRGTYEQYF
>TRBJ2-3|TRBV7-3
CASSLISGGTDTQYF
>TRBJ1-2|TRBV10-3
CAISEGVGDAEGYTF
>TRBJ1-1|TRBV5-1
CASSLGVGVFLTEAFF
>TRBJ2-5|TRBV6-1
CASSELAGGLETQYF
>TRBJ2-5|TRBV12-5
CASGLGRAKETQYF
>TRBJ2-2|TRBV11-2
CASSLTDREDTGELFF
>TRBJ2-7|TRBV4-3
CASSQDVGQSSYEQYF
>TRBJ2-1|TRBV3-1
CASSQDRTGDSYNEQFF